The 3 T cell receptor beta chains below come from one sample, sequenced in a study of T cells in tuberculosis. Assay used: immunoSEQ multiplex PCR; TCRdb lists only in-frame clones, some missing. The table shows tens of thousands of clones, with around 94% occurring only once. Source material: PBMCs. The origin of the receptors is a donor aged 10 to 29 with latent tuberculosis or without tuberculosis infection.

The chain couples TRBV28 to TRBJ1-5; 7 bases map to TRBD1. There are 14 residues in the CDR3. V gave up 6 bases and J gave up 5 bases; unmatched junction bases: 7. The germline V gene has CDR1 MDHEN and CDR2 SYDVKM. The CDR3 is CASSPRQGDQPQHF. The CDR3 DNA is TGTGCCAGCAGCCCCCGGCAGGGGGATCAGCCCCAGCATTTT.

Here the CDR3 reads CASSPQGPRDTQYF. The CDR3 nucleotides read TGCGCCAGCAGCCCCCAGGGGCCTAGGGATACGCAGTATTTT. The chain links TRBV4-1 to TRBJ2-3, with a weak D call TRBD1 (6 bases). CDR1 is MGHRA and CDR2 is YSYEKL in the germline V gene. The V end was cut by 4 bases, the J end by 6 bases, with 14 bases between. There are 14 residues in the CDR3.

The V gene is TRBV30, the J gene TRBJ1-3; no clear D gene. Germline V gives CDR1 GTSNPN, CDR2 SVGIG (reference sequence). Trimming shortened V by 2 bases and J by 0 bases, and 8 bases separated the two germline ends. The CDR3 length is 14 residues. CDR3 coding DNA: TGTGCCTGGAGTAGGAGTAACTCTGGAAACACCATATATTTT. Translating it yields CAWSRSNSGNTIYF. The full variable domain, its missing parts supplied by reference TRBV30 and TRBJ1-3, is SQTIHQWPATLVQPVGSPLSLECTVEGTSNPNLYWYRQAAGRGLQLLFYSVGIGQISSEVPQNLSASRPQDRQFILSSKKLLLSDSGFYLCAWSRSNSGNTIYFGEGSWLTVV.